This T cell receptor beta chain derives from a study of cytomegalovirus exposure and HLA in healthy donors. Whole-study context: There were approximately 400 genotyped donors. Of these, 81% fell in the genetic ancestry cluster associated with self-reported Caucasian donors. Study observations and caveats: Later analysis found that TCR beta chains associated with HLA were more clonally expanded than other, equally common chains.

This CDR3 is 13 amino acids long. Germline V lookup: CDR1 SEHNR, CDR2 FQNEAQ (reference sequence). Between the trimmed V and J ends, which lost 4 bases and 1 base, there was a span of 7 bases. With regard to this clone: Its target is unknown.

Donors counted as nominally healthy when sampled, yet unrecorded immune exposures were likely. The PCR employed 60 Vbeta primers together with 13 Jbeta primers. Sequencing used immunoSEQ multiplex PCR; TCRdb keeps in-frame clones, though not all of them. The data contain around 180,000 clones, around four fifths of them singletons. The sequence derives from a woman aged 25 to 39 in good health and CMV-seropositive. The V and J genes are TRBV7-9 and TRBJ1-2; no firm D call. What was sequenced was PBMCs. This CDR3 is CASSSQINYGYTF. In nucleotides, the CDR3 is TGTGCCAGCAGCTCACAGATTAACTATGGCTACACCTTC. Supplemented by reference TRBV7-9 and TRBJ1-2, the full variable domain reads DTGVSQNPRHKITKRGQNVTFRCDPISEHNRLYWYRQTLGQGPEFLTYFQNEAQLEKSRLLSDRFSAERPKGSFSTLEIQRTEQGDSAMYLCASSSQINYGYTFGSGTRLTVV.